The 29 T cell receptor beta chains reported below all come from one sample, sequenced in a study of T cell responses to AZD1222 COVID-19 vaccine. The repertoire was sequenced with immunoSEQ multiplex PCR; TCRdb's copy has only in-frame clones and lacks some. This table has about 140,000 clones, 80% to 95% appearing once. The sample consisted of peripheral blood, taken on day 0 of AZD1222 vaccination. The receptor source for this set is an adult in good health.

CDR3 loop: CASSQGGGSYEQYF. The DNA for the CDR3 is TGTGCCAGCAGCCAAGGGGGTGGATCCTACGAGCAGTACTTC. J is TRBJ2-7 and V is TRBV3-1 (or the pseudogene TRBV3-2), with no clear D. The CDR3 is 14 amino acids. Trimming took off 1 base at V and 1 base at J, with 8 bases between the two ends. CDR1 is LGHDT and CDR2 is YNNKEL in the germline V gene (reference sequence).

This chain uses TRBV5-1 with TRBJ1-1; 8 nucleotides agree with TRBD1. V shed 4 bases, J shed 8 bases, and the junction held 4 bases outside the gene matches. Per germline, CDR1 SGHRS and CDR2 YFSETQ. The length of the CDR3 is 12 residues. The CDR3 is CASSLDRVEAFF. In DNA form, the CDR3 reads TGCGCCAGCAGCCTGGACAGGGTGGAAGCTTTCTTT.

The chain is built from TRBV25-1 and TRBJ2-5; possible D gene TRBD1, 5 bases. CDR1 is MGHDK and CDR2 is SYGVNS in the germline V gene. The length of the CDR3 is 13 residues. V was trimmed by 7 bases and J by 5 bases, leaving 14 bases between them. This CDR3 is CASMTDTRETQYF. The DNA for the CDR3 is TGTGCCAGCATGACGGACACGCGGGAGACCCAGTACTTC.

The chain is built from TRBV10-1 and TRBJ2-1, with TRBD2 as a possible D gene (6 bases). Germline assignment: CDR1 WNHNN and CDR2 SYGVQD (reference sequence). The CDR3 has 15 residues. The V and J ends lost 6 bases and 2 bases respectively, with 14 bases between them. The chain's CDR3 is CASSQTSLAYNEQFF. CDR3 nucleotides: TGCGCCAGCAGCCAGACTAGTCTTGCCTACAATGAGCAGTTCTTC.

The chain carries TRBV24-1 and TRBJ2-2; D perhaps matches TRBD1 (6 bases). V lost 2 bases, J lost 0 bases, and 12 bases lay in between. This CDR3 comprises 17 residues. Germline V lookup: CDR1 KGHDR, CDR2 SFDVKD. CDR3 sequence reads: CATSDSGTFANTGELFF. The CDR3 region has the DNA TGTGCCACCAGTGATTCCGGGACATTCGCGAACACCGGGGAGCTGTTTTTT.

The gene calls are TRBV19 and TRBJ2-7; D may correspond to TRBD1 or TRBD2 (5 bases each). The V end was cut by 0 bases, the J end by 11 bases, with 14 bases between. The V gene's germline CDR1 is LNHDA and CDR2 SQIVND (reference sequence). CDR3 length equals 13 residues. The CDR3 loop is CASSIDLGEVKYF. In DNA form, the CDR3 reads TGTGCCAGTAGTATAGATCTGGGGGAAGTGAAGTACTTC.

The chain has TRBV6-5 and TRBJ2-7, with a weak D call TRBD1 (5 bases). Germline loops: CDR1 MNHEY, CDR2 SVGAGI. This CDR3 has 13 residues. V dropped 6 bases and J dropped 6 bases, with 15 bases sitting between them. CDR3 sequence (DNA): TGTGCCAGCAGGGGGATGGGGCAGTCCGAGCAGTACTTC. Translating it yields CASRGMGQSEQYF.

V gene TRBV5-4 combines with J gene TRBJ1-1; 9 positions agree with TRBD1. Germline CDR1 SGHNT, CDR2 YYREEE (reference sequence). The CDR3 covers 12 residues. J was trimmed by 8 bases and V by 4 bases; bases with no gene match: 3. The CDR3 coding sequence is TGTGCCAGCAGCCGGGGGACAGGGGAAGCTTTCTTT. It yields the protein CASSRGTGEAFF. Full variable domain (remainder filled in from reference TRBV5-4 and TRBJ1-1): ETGVTQSPTHLIKTRGQQVTLRCSSQSGHNTVSWYQQALGQGPQFIFQYYREEENGRGNFPPRFSGLQFPNYSSELNVNALELDDSALYLCASSRGTGEAFFGQGTRLTVV.

This clone has just one count. V usage is TRBV4-3 and J usage is TRBJ1-1; 7 bases match TRBD1. The CDR3 spans 15 residues. Trimming removed 1 base from V and 0 bases from J; junction bases left unmatched: 2. The germline V gene has CDR1 LGHNA and CDR2 YSLEER. CDR3 region: CASSQGDSLNTEAFF. Written as DNA, the CDR3 is TGCGCCAGCAGCCAAGGGGACAGTTTGAACACTGAAGCTTTCTTT.

This clone was seen a handful of times. The chain carries TRBV2 and TRBJ1-5; unclear D gene. Germline V gene lookup returns CDR1 SNHLY and CDR2 FYNNEI. The V end was cut by 4 bases, the J end by 3 bases, with 10 bases between. The CDR3 length is 14 residues. CDR3 DNA: TGTGCCAGCAGTGCCCAATCGATCAATCAGCCCCAGCATTTT. The encoded protein is CASSAQSINQPQHF.

Remarks on this clone: Other nucleotide sequences in the sample specify the same CDR3. The V and J genes are TRBV6-5 and TRBJ2-7; TRBD1 agrees at 7 bases. The CDR3 length is 12 residues. The V segment lost 5 bases and the J segment 4 bases; nucleotides outside the gene matches: 2. The V gene's germline CDR1 is MNHEY and CDR2 SVGAGI. The CDR3 here is CASSRQGYEQYF. The CDR3 DNA follows: TGTGCCAGCAGTCGACAGGGTTACGAGCAGTACTTC.

The chain links TRBV5-6 to TRBJ2-1, with D perhaps matching TRBD2 (6 bases). The V gene's germline CDR1 is SGHDT and CDR2 YYEEEE. CDR3 size: 13 residues. V lost 0 bases and J 6 bases, leaving 7 bases between the germline ends. The CDR3 loop reads CASSLGRANEQFF. The CDR3 DNA sequence: TGTGCCAGCAGCTTGGGGAGGGCCAATGAGCAGTTCTTC.

The chain uses TRBV6-1 and TRBJ1-5, with D hard to call. CDR1 MNHNS and CDR2 SASEGT come from the germline V gene. This CDR3 is built from 15 residues. V lost 3 bases and J 1 base, leaving 10 bases between the germline ends. The CDR3 DNA reads TGTGCCAGCAGTGATCAGCTAGGGAGCAATCAGCCCCAGCATTTT. Amino acid sequence: CASSDQLGSNQPQHF.

CDR3: CASSSPSGAYNEQFF. As DNA, the CDR3 is TGTGCCAGCAGTTCCCCCAGCGGCGCCTACAATGAGCAGTTCTTC. The J gene is TRBJ2-1, the V gene TRBV28, with D perhaps TRBD2 (5 bases). V lost 4 bases and J 2 bases, leaving 12 bases between the germline ends. Germline loops: CDR1 MDHEN, CDR2 SYDVKM. The CDR3 has 15 amino acids.

This rearrangement joins TRBV2 to TRBJ1-4, with 7 bases identical to TRBD1. V trimming: 5 bases; J trimming: 6 bases; junction bases outside the gene matches: 12. CDR3 length: 16 amino acids. Germline V gives CDR1 SNHLY, CDR2 FYNNEI. CDR3 sequence: CASSRQGTSQDEKLFF. Written as DNA, the CDR3 is TGTGCCAGCAGTAGACAGGGTACGAGTCAAGATGAAAAACTGTTTTTT.

The chain is built from TRBV18 and TRBJ2-2; 7 bases align to TRBD2. The CDR3 is 15 amino acids. J lost 2 bases, V lost 0 bases, and 0 bases had no gene match. Germline V lookup: CDR1 KGHSH, CDR2 LQKENI. The CDR3 sequence is CASSPPAGNTGELFF. DNA for the CDR3: TGTGCCAGCTCACCACCAGCGGGAAACACCGGGGAGCTGTTTTTT.

V is TRBV19 and J is TRBJ1-4; unclear D gene. CDR1 and CDR2 from the germline V gene are LNHDA and SQIVND (reference sequence). Trimming stripped 1 base from V and 6 bases from J, with 12 bases between. This CDR3 region has 15 residues. The CDR3 protein is CASSIGVPGDEKLFF. In nucleotides, the CDR3 is TGTGCCAGTAGTATAGGGGTTCCCGGTGATGAAAAACTGTTTTTT.

The chain uses TRBV5-1 and TRBJ2-4, with D perhaps matching TRBD1 (6 bases). This CDR3 comprises 16 residues. CDR1 and CDR2 (germline): SGHRS, YFSETQ. V lost 3 bases, J lost 2 bases, and 15 bases lay in between. CDR3 sequence (DNA): TGCGCCAGCAGCTCCTCCAGGGGTACGTCCAAAAACATTCAGTACTTC. Its protein product is CASSSSRGTSKNIQYF.

This chain joins TRBV4-1 and TRBJ2-3, with 7 bases identical to TRBD2. The CDR3 runs 14 residues. Germline V gives CDR1 MGHRA, CDR2 YSYEKL. The J segment lost 3 bases and the V segment lost 4 bases, leaving 4 bases of the junction unmatched. CDR3 amino acids: CASSPTSQTDTQYF. The CDR3 DNA reads TGCGCCAGCAGCCCGACTAGCCAGACAGATACGCAGTATTTT.

The V call is TRBV18, the J call TRBJ2-7, with 8 bases that match TRBD1. This CDR3 spans 14 amino acids. The V segment lost 4 bases and the J segment 4 bases; nucleotides outside the gene matches: 6. Germline V CDR1 and CDR2: KGHSH, LQKENI. The CDR3 region is CASSLTGGEYEQYF. CDR3 in DNA: TGTGCCAGCTCACTTACAGGGGGAGAGTACGAGCAGTACTTC.

This chain connects TRBV2 to TRBJ2-1; D unclear. Germline loops: CDR1 SNHLY, CDR2 FYNNEI. This CDR3 spans 10 amino acids. Deletions cut 4 bases from V and 11 bases from J, with 6 bases between. The CDR3 is CASSGTQQFF. The CDR3, as DNA: TGTGCCAGCAGTGGTACCCAGCAGTTCTTC.

The V and J genes are TRBV7-2 and TRBJ2-1, with 7 bases aligning to TRBD2. Trimming removed 3 bases from V and 1 base from J; junction bases left unmatched: 6. The CDR3 consists of 16 residues. The germline V gene encodes CDR1 SGHTA and CDR2 FQGNSA. CDR3: CASSFVGGRSYNEQFF. DNA for the CDR3: TGTGCCAGCAGCTTTGTGGGAGGGCGGTCCTACAATGAGCAGTTCTTC.

The chain couples TRBV9 to TRBJ2-1; 8 bases map to TRBD2. CDR1 is SGDLS and CDR2 is YYNGEE in the germline V gene. V lost 4 bases and J lost 2; bases outside the gene matches: 2. The CDR3 contains 14 residues. The CDR3 spells CASSPGLAYNEQFF. In DNA, the CDR3 is TGTGCCAGCAGCCCGGGACTAGCCTACAATGAGCAGTTCTTC.

This chain joins TRBV5-4 and TRBJ2-3, with TRBD2 matching over 14 bases. This CDR3 comprises 20 residues. Germline-derived CDR1 and CDR2 are SGHNT and YYREEE (reference sequence). Trimming took 3 bases from V and 2 from J; bases not matched to a gene: 14. The CDR3 nucleotides read TGTGCCAGCAGCTCTACAGTTGGGACTAGCGGGAGATTATACACAGATACGCAGTATTTT. This encodes CASSSTVGTSGRLYTDTQYF.

The rearrangement joins TRBV7-9 to TRBJ1-2, with D possibly matching TRBD1 (5 bases). This CDR3 contains 13 residues. The germline gives CDR1 SEHNR, CDR2 FQNEAQ (reference sequence). The V and J ends lost 0 bases and 6 bases respectively, with 8 bases between them. CDR3 bases: TGTGCCAGCAGCTTAGCGAGGGACCATGGCTACACCTTC. This encodes CASSLARDHGYTF.

V and J are TRBV27 and TRBJ2-7; 7 bases match TRBD2. V shed 5 bases, J shed 2 bases, and the junction held 3 bases outside the gene matches. The CDR3 has 13 residues. Germline V gives CDR1 MNHEY, CDR2 SMNVEV (reference sequence). CDR3: CASSRTRTYEQYF. DNA for the CDR3: TGTGCCAGCAGTAGGACTAGGACCTACGAGCAGTACTTC.

The rearrangement joins TRBV19 to TRBJ2-2; D uncertain. V lost 5 bases and J 2 bases, leaving 9 bases between the germline ends. The germline CDR1 and CDR2 sequences are LNHDA and SQIVND (reference sequence). The CDR3 is 14 residues long. In DNA form, the CDR3 reads TGTGCCAGTAGTCCGGGCCTTAACACCGGGGAGCTGTTTTTT. Translation gives CASSPGLNTGELFF.

The chain recombines TRBV7-2 with TRBJ2-1, with TRBD2 matching 8 bases. The trim removed 1 base at V and 0 bases at J, leaving 2 bases unmatched. The length of the CDR3 is 16 residues. From germline, CDR1 is SGHTA and CDR2 FQGNSA. The CDR3 DNA is TGTGCCAGCAGCTTAGAAGCGGGAGACTCCTACAATGAGCAGTTCTTC. Protein sequence: CASSLEAGDSYNEQFF.

Only one count was recorded for this clone. This chain links TRBV3-1 (or the pseudogene TRBV3-2) with TRBJ1-3; no reliable D call. CDR3 length: 15 amino acids. Germline CDR1 LGHDT, CDR2 YNNKEL (reference sequence). The ends were cut back, 1 base at V and 7 bases at J, with 14 bases in the middle. The chain's CDR3 is CASSQGRDLGNTIYF. As DNA, the CDR3 is TGTGCCAGCAGCCAAGGTCGGGATTTGGGTAACACCATATATTTT.